The T cell receptor beta chain under discussion was sequenced for a study of blood T cell repertoires in COVID-19. The wider study: The origin of the acute and convalescent COVID-19 samples was the United States, Italy and Spain.

This clone was observed a few times. The germline V gene encodes CDR1 LGHNA and CDR2 YSLEER. The CDR3 is made up of 15 amino acids. With 1 base removed from V and 8 bases from J, the gap between germline ends came to 15 bases. Some clones are missing from TCRdb's copy, which holds only in-frame ones; the method was immunoSEQ multiplex PCR. The table includes over 70,000 clones, 60% to 85% detected once. Input material: peripheral blood. The V gene is TRBV4-3, the J gene TRBJ2-1; possible D gene TRBD1, 5 bases. The clonotype comes from a woman aged 80 or over with acute or convalescent COVID-19. Here the CDR3 DNA reads TGCGCCAGCAGCCAAGGAAGAATGTGGGGCGATGAGCAGTTCTTC. Protein sequence: CASSQGRMWGDEQFF.